This T cell receptor beta chain originates from a study of T cell clusters in autoimmune cytopenias. Whole-study results and caveats: Compared with active autoimmune hepatitis patients, healthy donors showed almost three-fold more exclusive TRB clusters. Primary autoimmune cytopenia patients seemingly lacked the physiological T cell clusters found in healthy donors. The cluster-lack signature was not seen for secondary cytopenia versus chronic lymphocytic leukemia.

In terms of frequency, this clonotype is medium-sized. The antigen is unknown. Roughly 38,000 genome equivalents of blood DNA were amplified for TRB. This CDR3 comprises 15 residues. CDR1 SQVTM and CDR2 ANQGSEA come from the germline V gene. TRB rearrangements were amplified by touch-down multiplex PCR with mixed TRB-A/B primers. TCRdb reprocessed the multiplex PCR reads and reports one entry per CDR3 protein, with no DNA. The repertoire table contains several thousand distinct CDR3 sequences. This receptor was identified in a human donor with an autoimmune cytopenia or autoimmune hepatitis (not recorded which). The sequencing sample was made of peripheral blood. The J gene is TRBJ2-2, the V gene TRBV29-1; the TCRdb call, TRBD1, lacks DNA for checking. The CDR3 spells CSVKAGTGVTGELFF.